Below, 32 T cell receptor beta chains from the same sample are listed, as sequenced in a study of T cell responses to AZD1222 COVID-19 vaccine (TCRdb year 2021). The sample's time point label, in plain terms: baseline before first vaccination. The treatment or condition label on this specimen signifies: meningococcal conjugate vaccine given as trial control. Libraries were constructed by the immunoSEQ multiplex PCR assay. In TCRdb, the immuneACCESS table is reduced to in-frame sequences with V and J assigned. These tables do not hold every clone; where another copy was compared, an unresolved V gene accounts for under half, and the others remain unexplained. In all, the sample holds about 78,000 clones, and 88% of those were seen once. The ten biggest clones cover roughly 5% of the sample. The specimen comprised peripheral blood, sampled on day 0 of MenACWY control vaccination. The receptors derive from an adult in good health.

In this sample, this clone turned up once. The rearrangement uses TRBV6-5 and TRBJ1-6; TRBD1 matches 9 bases. Germline loops: CDR1 MNHEY, CDR2 SVGAGI. The trim removed 2 bases at V and 10 bases at J, leaving 6 bases unmatched. The CDR3 consists of 15 residues. Here the CDR3 DNA reads TGTGCCAGCAGTTACCTCCGACAGGGGGACTCACCCCTCCACTTT. Translation gives CASSYLRQGDSPLHF.

The gene calls are TRBV18 and TRBJ1-5, with a tentative D call TRBD1 (5 bases). This CDR3 region has 14 residues. Germline CDR1 KGHSH, CDR2 LQKENI. V lost 3 bases, J lost 2 bases, and 8 bases lay in between. CDR3 sequence (DNA): TGTGCCAGCTCACCCGAAGGGGGCAATCAGCCCCAGCATTTT. Its translation: CASSPEGGNQPQHF.

This chain joins TRBV6-5 and TRBJ1-2, with D possibly TRBD1 on 5 matching bases. Germline lookup yields CDR1 MNHEY and CDR2 SVGAGI. Trimming shortened V by 2 bases and J by 8 bases, and 18 bases separated the two germline ends. The CDR3 sequence is 15 residues long. The CDR3 bases are TGTGCCAGCAGTTACCAATCCAATTCGGGACGAGGCTACACCTTC. Protein: CASSYQSNSGRGYTF.

The chain joins TRBV27 to TRBJ1-1; 7 positions match TRBD1. Germline V gives CDR1 MNHEY, CDR2 SMNVEV (reference sequence). The CDR3 extends over 16 amino acids. The V segment lost 4 bases and the J segment 1 base; nucleotides outside the gene matches: 9. In nucleotides, the CDR3 is TGTGCCAGCAGTTCGAGAATGACAGGGACGAACACTGAAGCTTTCTTT. Translation gives CASSSRMTGTNTEAFF.

The chain joins TRBV3-1 (or the pseudogene TRBV3-2) to TRBJ2-3; TRBD2 matches at 8 bases. The germline V gene encodes CDR1 LGHDT and CDR2 YNNKEL (reference sequence). This CDR3 has 15 residues. Trimming at V came to 4 bases and at J to 3 bases, leaving 6 bases not matched to a gene. CDR3 residues: CASSLGTSRTDTQYF. As DNA, the CDR3 is TGTGCCAGCAGCCTTGGGACTAGTAGGACAGATACGCAGTATTTT.

This clone was seen a single time. The J gene is TRBJ1-1, the V gene TRBV29-1; 11 bases fit TRBD1. This CDR3 spans 14 amino acids. CDR1 and CDR2 (germline): SQVTM, ANQGSEA. The V segment lost 7 bases and the J segment 5 bases; nucleotides outside the gene matches: 9. In DNA, the CDR3 is TGCAGCGCAACAGGACAGGGGGCGGGTACTGAAGCTTTCTTT. Translating it yields CSATGQGAGTEAFF.

The genes are TRBV9 and TRBJ2-3, with no clear D. This CDR3 comprises 15 residues. CDR1 and CDR2 (germline): SGDLS, YYNGEE. The ends were cut back, 0 bases at V and 2 bases at J, with 10 bases in the middle. Here the CDR3 DNA reads TGTGCCAGCAGCGTAGCGGCGACCCCCACAGATACGCAGTATTTT. This codes for CASSVAATPTDTQYF.

CDR3 in DNA: TGTGCCAGCAGCTTAGTTGGACAGATCACAGATACGCAGTATTTT. Translation gives CASSLVGQITDTQYF. V and J are TRBV7-9 and TRBJ2-3; tentatively, D is TRBD1 (6 bases). This CDR3 is built from 15 residues. The germline V gene has CDR1 SEHNR and CDR2 FQNEAQ (reference sequence). With 1 base removed from V and 2 bases from J, the gap between germline ends came to 10 bases.

The V and J genes are TRBV18 and TRBJ2-5; D remains unclear. The V end was cut by 4 bases, the J end by 0 bases, with 6 bases between. The germline gives CDR1 KGHSH, CDR2 LQKENI. The CDR3 is 13 amino acids. In nucleotides, the CDR3 is TGTGCCAGCTCACAGACGTACCAAGAGACCCAGTACTTC. Amino acids: CASSQTYQETQYF.

The rearrangement links TRBV5-1 to TRBJ2-3; TRBD2 matches 14 bases. Germline V gives CDR1 SGHRS, CDR2 YFSETQ. This CDR3 has 19 amino acids. The J segment lost 4 bases and the V segment lost 2 bases, leaving 12 bases of the junction unmatched. The CDR3: CASSLGRTSGGLFADTQYF. The CDR3 region has the DNA TGCGCCAGCAGCTTAGGGAGGACTAGCGGGGGGCTTTTCGCAGATACGCAGTATTTT.

The chain links TRBV30 to TRBJ1-5; D unclear. The CDR3 loop spans 11 amino acids. CDR1 and CDR2 from the germline V gene are GTSNPN and SVGIG (reference sequence). V was clipped by 5 bases and J by 4 bases, with 6 bases between them. CDR3 in amino acids: CAWGKNQPQHF. The CDR3 DNA reads TGTGCCTGGGGCAAGAATCAGCCCCAGCATTTT.

The chain couples TRBV20-1 to TRBJ1-1; 8 positions match TRBD1. The germline V gene encodes CDR1 DFQATT and CDR2 SNEGSKA (reference sequence). The V segment lost 3 bases and the J segment 5 bases; nucleotides outside the gene matches: 5. There are 13 residues in the CDR3. CDR3 amino acids: CSASQGAGTEAFF. DNA for the CDR3: TGCAGTGCTAGTCAGGGGGCTGGAACTGAAGCTTTCTTT.

This clone was detected once. The rearrangement links TRBV6-5 to TRBJ2-7; a possible D gene is TRBD1 (6 bases). CDR3 size: 13 residues. In germline, CDR1 is MNHEY, CDR2 SVGAGI. The V end was cut by 2 bases, the J end by 6 bases, with 11 bases between. The CDR3 DNA follows: TGTGCCAGCAGTTACGACAGGTCTGGCGAGCAGTACTTC. It translates to CASSYDRSGEQYF.

The chain carries TRBV14 and TRBJ1-1; weak D call: TRBD1 (5 bases). CDR1 is SGHDN, CDR2 FVKESK, per germline. This CDR3 has 17 amino acids. Trimming left V 4 bases short and J 5 bases short, with 23 bases between. CDR3 DNA: TGTGCCAGCAGCCCACTCCGGGACGGAGGTTTAGGGACTGAAGCTTTCTTT. Translated, it gives CASSPLRDGGLGTEAFF.

The chain carries TRBV7-2 and TRBJ1-2, with D unresolved. Looked up from germline, CDR1 is SGHTA and CDR2 is FQGNSA. This CDR3 region has 12 residues. Trimming removed 1 base at V and 8 bases at J, with 8 bases between. The CDR3 nucleotides are TGTGCCAGCAGCTTAGACCTAGGGGGCTACACCTTC. This translates into CASSLDLGGYTF. Full variable domain (outside the CDR3, taken from reference TRBV7-2 and TRBJ1-2): GAGVSQSPSNKVTEKGKDVELRCDPISGHTALYWYRQSLGQGLEFLIYFQGNSAPDKSGLPSDRFSAERTGGSVSTLTIQRTQQEDSAVYLCASSLDLGGYTFGSGTRLTVV.

This clone showed up just once. The chain combines TRBV19 with TRBJ1-4; D not certain. V lost 5 bases and J lost 8, with 12 bases in between. The V gene's germline CDR1 is LNHDA and CDR2 SQIVND (reference sequence). The CDR3 has 13 residues. CDR3 amino acids: CASSPPTREKLFF. In DNA form, the CDR3 reads TGTGCCAGTAGTCCCCCGACCAGGGAAAAACTGTTTTTT.

This rearrangement joins TRBV7-9 to TRBJ1-5; TRBD1 matches 8 bases. Germline V gives CDR1 SEHNR, CDR2 FQNEAQ (reference sequence). The CDR3 contains 12 residues. The V segment lost 5 bases and the J segment 13 bases; nucleotides outside the gene matches: 7. Here the CDR3 DNA reads TGTGCCAGCAGCCCAGGACAGGGAATGCAGCATTTT. As protein: CASSPGQGMQHF.

CDR3 coding DNA: TGTGCCAGCACCCAGGAAGCCCAGAGGTCACCCCTCCACTTT. It is translated as CASTQEAQRSPLHF. This chain joins TRBV2 and TRBJ1-6; no firm D call. The germline V gene has CDR1 SNHLY and CDR2 FYNNEI. The length of the CDR3 is 14 residues. V was clipped by 7 bases and J by 10 bases, with 17 bases between them. The full variable domain, in which reference TRBV2 and TRBJ1-6 provide the parts outside the CDR3, is EPEVTQTPSHQVTQMGQEVILRCVPISNHLYFYWYRQILGQKVEFLVSFYNNEISEKSEIFDDQFSVERPDGSNFTLKIRSTKLEDSAMYFCASTQEAQRSPLHFGNGTRLTVT.

The chain has TRBV28 and TRBJ1-2, with TRBD1 as a possible D gene (5 bases). The V end was cut by 5 bases, the J end by 0 bases, with 7 bases between. The germline V gene has CDR1 MDHEN and CDR2 SYDVKM. CDR3 size: 13 residues. The CDR3 nucleotides read TGTGCCAGCAGTCCGACAGCTAACTATGGCTACACCTTC. It specifies CASSPTANYGYTF.

V and J are TRBV19 and TRBJ2-7; 10 bases align to TRBD2. Germline assignment: CDR1 LNHDA and CDR2 SQIVND (reference sequence). Trimming at V came to 3 bases and at J to 7 bases, leaving 12 bases not matched to a gene. This CDR3 spans 16 amino acids. In DNA form, the CDR3 reads TGTGCCAGTAGTATCCAGGGACTAGCGCGAACCCGAGAGCAGTACTTC. Its protein product is CASSIQGLARTREQYF. Full variable domain (missing parts from reference TRBV19 and TRBJ2-7): DGGITQSPKYLFRKEGQNVTLSCEQNLNHDAMYWYRQDPGQGLRLIYYSQIVNDFQKGDIAEGYSVSREKKESFPLTVTSAQKNPTAFYLCASSIQGLARTREQYFGPGTRLTVT.

CDR3: CASSPSGGWGETQYF. The CDR3, as DNA: TGTGCCAGCAGCCCCTCAGGGGGCTGGGGAGAGACCCAGTACTTC. The rearrangement uses TRBV28 and TRBJ2-5, with 8 bases aligning to TRBD1. Looked up from germline, CDR1 is MDHEN and CDR2 is SYDVKM. The CDR3 loop spans 15 amino acids. V shed 6 bases and J 4 bases; nucleotides not matched to a gene: 10.

CDR3 bases: TGTGCCAGTAGTCCAGGGGCCACAGGTGTGAACACCGGGGAGCTGTTTTTT. Translating gives CASSPGATGVNTGELFF. The chain employs TRBV19 and TRBJ2-2; D perhaps matches TRBD1 (6 bases). CDR1 and CDR2 (germline): LNHDA, SQIVND (reference sequence). The CDR3 is 17 amino acids. V was clipped by 5 bases and J by 1 base, with 17 bases between them.

Note on this clone: Additional DNA sequences in this sample encode the identical CDR3. This chain links TRBV7-9 with TRBJ1-1, with 7 bases that match TRBD1. Unmatched junction bases numbered 1, after V lost 0 bases and J lost 6 bases. This CDR3 spans 13 amino acids. Looked up from germline, CDR1 is SEHNR and CDR2 is FQNEAQ (reference sequence). In DNA form, the CDR3 reads TGTGCCAGCAGCTTAGCAGGGGGCGCTGAAGCTTTCTTT. The encoded protein is CASSLAGGAEAFF.

The chain employs TRBV5-1 and TRBJ2-3; D is unclear. This CDR3 is built from 16 residues. Trimming removed 1 base from V and 6 bases from J, with 18 bases in between. Germline loops: CDR1 SGHRS, CDR2 YFSETQ. DNA of the CDR3: TGCGCCAGCAGCTTGTCCGGAAGGCCCTCAGTGGATACGCAGTATTTT. It is translated as CASSLSGRPSVDTQYF. Supplemented by reference TRBV5-1 and TRBJ2-3, the full variable domain reads KAGVTQTPRYLIKTRGQQVTLSCSPISGHRSVSWYQQTPGQGLQFLFEYFSETQRNKGNFPGRFSGRQFSNSRSEMNVSTLELGDSALYLCASSLSGRPSVDTQYFGPGTRLTVL.

In its sample, this clone was seen a few times. A junction boundary mismatches the germline segment, possibly from a read error. The chain employs TRBV29-1 and TRBJ2-3; no firm D call. This CDR3 has 11 residues. From germline, CDR1 is SQVTM and CDR2 ANQGSEA. CDR3 residues: CSVQDTDTQYF. In DNA form, the CDR3 reads TGCAGCGTTCAAGACACAGATACGCAGTATTTT.

The chain carries TRBV7-3 and TRBJ1-1; no clear D gene. This CDR3 is 13 amino acids long. The germline gives CDR1 SGHTA, CDR2 FQGTGA. V dropped 0 bases and J dropped 1 base, with 3 bases sitting between them. CDR3 amino acids: CASSLTRNTEAFF. The CDR3 bases are TGTGCCAGCAGCTTAACAAGGAACACTGAAGCTTTCTTT.

This clone was observed a few times. The chain is built from TRBV3-1 (or the pseudogene TRBV3-2) and TRBJ1-1, with a possible D match to TRBD1 (5 bases). The CDR3 totals 15 residues. Trimming cost V 5 bases and J 4 bases, with 17 bases left between them. Per the germline V gene, CDR1 is LGHDT and CDR2 is YNNKEL (reference sequence). CDR3 nucleotides: TGTGCCAGCAGCTCCCGGGGGAGGGTTGGCACTGAAGCTTTCTTT. Its translation: CASSSRGRVGTEAFF.

This clone was seen only once. This chain connects TRBV5-1 to TRBJ2-7; 7 bases align to TRBD1. This CDR3 region has 16 residues. Germline V gene lookup returns CDR1 SGHRS and CDR2 YFSETQ. Germline trimming cut 0 bases from V and 0 bases from J; bases unmatched to any gene: 6. CDR3 bases: TGCGCCAGCAGCTTGGGCTCGAGACAGGGCTCCTACGAGCAGTACTTC. This translates into CASSLGSRQGSYEQYF.

In its sample, this clone was seen once. The V and J genes are TRBV9 and TRBJ1-2; D remains unclear. This CDR3 spans 11 amino acids. V lost 7 bases and J lost 1, with 5 bases in between. CDR1 is SGDLS, CDR2 YYNGEE, per germline. CDR3 sequence (DNA): TGTGCCAGCCAGAGTAACTATGGCTACACCTTC. Translation: CASQSNYGYTF. The full variable domain, its missing parts supplied by reference TRBV9 and TRBJ1-2, is DSGVTQTPKHLITATGQRVTLRCSPRSGDLSVYWYQQSLDQGLQFLIQYYNGEERAKGNILERFSAQQFPDLHSELNLSSLELGDSALYFCASQSNYGYTFGSGTRLTVV.

The gene calls are TRBV29-1 and TRBJ1-1; unclear D gene. Germline assignment: CDR1 SQVTM and CDR2 ANQGSEA. CDR3 length equals 13 residues. The ends were cut back, 4 bases at V and 5 bases at J, with 14 bases in the middle. CDR3: CSVGSGRETEAFF. The CDR3, as DNA: TGCAGCGTTGGGTCGGGCCGGGAGACTGAAGCTTTCTTT. Using reference TRBV29-1 and TRBJ1-1 for the parts outside the CDR3, the full variable domain is SAVISQKPSRDICQRGTSLTIQCQVDSQVTMMFWYRQQPGQSLTLIATANQGSEATYESGFVIDKFPISRPNLTFSTLTVSNMSPEDSSIYLCSVGSGRETEAFFGQGTRLTVV.

This clone occurred once. This chain joins TRBV4-1 and TRBJ1-3; no clear D. Deletions cut 5 bases from V and 1 base from J, with 15 bases between. CDR1 is MGHRA and CDR2 is YSYEKL in the germline V gene. This CDR3 spans 16 amino acids. In nucleotides, the CDR3 is TGCGCCAGCAGCGCACCCGTCCCCTTGTCTGGAAACACCATATATTTT. This encodes CASSAPVPLSGNTIYF.

This clone was seen only a few times. The chain uses TRBV19 and TRBJ1-5; TRBD1 matches at 7 bases. The CDR3 runs to 16 residues. Germline trimming cut 1 base from V and 4 bases from J; bases unmatched to any gene: 7. The germline CDR1 and CDR2 sequences are LNHDA and SQIVND (reference sequence). As DNA, the CDR3 is TGTGCCAGTAGTATAGGCAACAGGGGTGGGAATCAGCCCCAGCATTTT. Encoded protein: CASSIGNRGGNQPQHF.